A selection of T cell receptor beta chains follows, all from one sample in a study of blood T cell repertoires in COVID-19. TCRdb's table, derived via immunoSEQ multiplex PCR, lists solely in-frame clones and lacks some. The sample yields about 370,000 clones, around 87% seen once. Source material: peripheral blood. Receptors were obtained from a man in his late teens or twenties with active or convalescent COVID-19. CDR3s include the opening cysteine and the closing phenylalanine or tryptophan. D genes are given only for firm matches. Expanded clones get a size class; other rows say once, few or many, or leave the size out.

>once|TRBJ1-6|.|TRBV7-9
CASSPGLNFYNSPLHF
TGTGCCAGCAGCCCGGGACTAAATTTTTATAATTCACCCCTCCACTTT
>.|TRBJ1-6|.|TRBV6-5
CASKSTGGWGSPLHF
TGTGCCAGCAAGTCGACAGGCGGCTGGGGATCACCCCTCCACTTT
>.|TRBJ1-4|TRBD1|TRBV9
CASSPRTGSNEKLFF
TGTGCCAGCAGCCCTCGGACAGGATCTAATGAAAAACTGTTTTTT
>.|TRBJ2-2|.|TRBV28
CASSLGSPGELFF
TGTGCCAGCAGTTTAGGCTCCCCCGGGGAGCTGTTTTTT
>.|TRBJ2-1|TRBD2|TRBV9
CASSAISGRVENEQFF
TGTGCCAGCAGCGCGATTAGCGGGAGGGTCGAGAATGAGCAGTTCTTC
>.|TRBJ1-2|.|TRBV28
CASRYTGLNYGYTF
TGTGCCAGCAGATACACAGGGTTAAACTATGGCTACACCTTC
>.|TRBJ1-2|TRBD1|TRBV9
CASGEGQSGYGYTF
TGTGCCAGCGGCGAGGGACAGTCGGGCTATGGCTACACCTTC
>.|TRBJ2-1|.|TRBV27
CASSLSLSYNEQFF
TGTGCCAGCAGTTTGTCCCTCTCCTACAATGAGCAGTTCTTC
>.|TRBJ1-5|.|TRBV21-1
CASSKGEGDLGWQPQHF
TGTGCCAGCAGCAAAGGCGAGGGGGACCTCGGTTGGCAGCCCCAGCATTTT
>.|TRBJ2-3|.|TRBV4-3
CASSQDIGIRTDTQYF
TGCGCCAGCAGCCAAGATATCGGGATCCGCACAGATACGCAGTATTTT
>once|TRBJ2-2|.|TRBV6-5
CASSRQTGELFF
TGTGCCAGCAGTAGACAGACCGGGGAGCTGTTTTTT
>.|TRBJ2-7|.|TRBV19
CASSKQDTSFYEQYF
TGTGCCAGTAGCAAACAGGATACGTCCTTCTACGAGCAGTACTTC
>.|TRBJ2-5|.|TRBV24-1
CATSDPGSPPYQETQYF
TGTGCCACCAGTGATCCGGGATCTCCCCCGTACCAAGAGACCCAGTACTTC
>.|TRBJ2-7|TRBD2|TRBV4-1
CASSQDQLGLAGVMAYEQYF
TGCGCCAGCAGCCAAGATCAGCTGGGACTAGCGGGAGTTATGGCCTACGAGCAGTACTTC
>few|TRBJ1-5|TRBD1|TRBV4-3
CASSPDRGGDQPQHF
TGCGCCAGCAGTCCGGACAGGGGAGGGGATCAGCCCCAGCATTTT
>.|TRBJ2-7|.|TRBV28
CASSNTGLLQYF
TGTGCCAGCAGTAATACGGGGTTACTACAGTACTTC
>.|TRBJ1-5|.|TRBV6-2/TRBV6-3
CASSRLQDNQPQHF
TGTGCCAGCAGCCGTCTACAGGATAATCAGCCCCAGCATTTT
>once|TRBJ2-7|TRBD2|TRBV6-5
CACRGGASTYEQYF
TGTGCCTGTCGCGGGGGGGCAAGCACCTACGAGCAGTACTTC
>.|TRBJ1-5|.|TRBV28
CASRMGSGGLGNQPQHF
TGTGCCAGCAGGATGGGTTCGGGGGGGCTAGGCAATCAGCCCCAGCATTTT
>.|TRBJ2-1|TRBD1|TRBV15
CATSSRPGQSNNEQFF
TGTGCCACCAGCAGCCGACCGGGACAGAGTAACAATGAGCAGTTCTTC
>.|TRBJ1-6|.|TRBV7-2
CASSLQGQHYNSPLHF
TGTGCCAGCAGCCTTCAGGGCCAGCACTATAATTCACCCCTCCACTTT
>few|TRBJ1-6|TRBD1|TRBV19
CASSPGQGAGPLHF
TGTGCCAGTAGCCCGGGACAGGGGGCAGGCCCCCTCCACTTT